Following are 26 T cell receptor beta chains from one sample sequenced in a study of CD8 T cells in Susac syndrome. With random hexamers, roughly 0.45 to 1 ug RNA was reverse transcribed. TCRdb processed the immunoSEQ multiplex PCR reads anew with MiXCR; each CDR3 protein has one entry. The table has about 300,000 distinct CDR3 sequences, roughly nine tenths seen once. The specimen sequenced was CD4+ T cells from PBMCs. These receptors all stem from a human donor with multiple sclerosis.

V usage is TRBV18 and J usage is TRBJ2-1; D perhaps matches TRBD1 (8 bases). Between the trimmed V and J ends, which lost 3 bases and 7 bases, there was a span of 16 bases. The CDR3 runs 15 residues. The germline V gene has CDR1 KGHSH and CDR2 LQKENI. This chain's CDR3 is CASSPTGEGWNEQFF. CDR3 nucleotides: TGTGCCAGCTCACCGACAGGGGAGGGTTGGAATGAGCAGTTCTTC.

The chain couples TRBV7-6 to TRBJ2-2; D is unresolved. Trimming pared 1 base from V and 1 base from J, leaving 10 bases between. Germline CDR1 is SGHVS and CDR2 is FNYEAQ. This CDR3 is built from 16 residues. The CDR3 sequence is CASSLGSVGNTGELFF. As DNA, the CDR3 is TGTGCCAGCAGCTTAGGGTCAGTCGGGAACACCGGGGAGCTGTTTTTT.

The V gene is TRBV4-2, the J gene TRBJ2-7; perhaps TRBD2 as D (7 bases). This CDR3 region has 20 residues. V lost 11 bases to trimming and J lost 0 bases, with 35 bases between them. Per germline, CDR1 LGHNA and CDR2 YNFKEQ. DNA of the CDR3: TGTGCCGGACCCCCCCAGCAGCCATCCCTCCGCGGGGGCTACTCCTACGAGCAGTACTTC. It specifies CAGPPQQPSLRGGYSYEQYF.

The J gene is TRBJ2-3, the V gene TRBV7-2, with a weak D call TRBD2 (5 bases). Germline lookup yields CDR1 SGHTA and CDR2 FQGNSA. The CDR3 extends over 11 amino acids. V lost 1 base and J lost 11, with 7 bases in between. CDR3 DNA: TGTGCCAGCAGCTTAGGAGGACTGCAGTATTTT. It is translated as CASSLGGLQYF. The full variable domain, its missing parts supplied by reference TRBV7-2 and TRBJ2-3, is GAGVSQSPSNKVTEKGKDVELRCDPISGHTALYWYRQSLGQGLEFLIYFQGNSAPDKSGLPSDRFSAERTGGSVSTLTIQRTQQEDSAVYLCASSLGGLQYFGPGTRLTVL.

V is TRBV20-1 and J is TRBJ2-7; maybe TRBD1 (6 bases). The CDR3 consists of 16 residues. Germline V gene lookup returns CDR1 DFQATT and CDR2 SNEGSKA (reference sequence). Deletions cut 3 bases from V and 0 bases from J, with 18 bases between. The CDR3 protein is CSASSSGQTVSYEQYF. CDR3 DNA: TGCAGTGCTAGTTCCTCTGGACAGACCGTCTCCTACGAGCAGTACTTC.

The CDR3 here is CASSLDGSGVTEAFF. As DNA, the CDR3 is TGTGCCAGCAGCTTAGATGGTTCGGGGGTCACTGAAGCTTTCTTT. The rearrangement joins TRBV11-3 to TRBJ1-1; D is perhaps TRBD1 (5 bases). This CDR3 comprises 15 residues. Trimming removed 0 bases from V and 4 bases from J, with 12 bases in between. CDR1 and CDR2 (germline): SGHNT, YENEEA.

The J gene is TRBJ1-1, the V gene TRBV20-1; D ambiguous. V lost 1 base and J 1 base, leaving 10 bases between the germline ends. Looked up from germline, CDR1 is DFQATT and CDR2 is SNEGSKA (reference sequence). This CDR3 is built from 14 residues. Here the CDR3 reads CSARGTQANTEAFF. CDR3 sequence (DNA): TGCAGTGCTAGAGGGACGCAGGCGAACACTGAAGCTTTCTTT.

As concerns this clonotype: The DNA is left out, because the CDR3 cannot be placed on it with certainty; the CDR3 is given as TCRdb lists it. The chain recombines TRBV7-5 with TRBJ2-2; the tabulated D call, TRBD2, remains unverified against the DNA. TRBV7-5 is a listed pseudogene. Both ends counted, the CDR3 spans 20 residues. CDR3 in amino acids: CISVPEDYRLAGGNTGELFF.

The rearrangement uses TRBV28 and TRBJ2-1, with 10 bases that match TRBD2. CDR1 is MDHEN, CDR2 SYDVKM, per germline. The CDR3 runs 16 residues. The ends lost 2 bases at V and 4 bases at J; junction bases unmatched: 5. The chain's CDR3 is CASSLRIAGGYNEQFF. The CDR3 bases are TGTGCCAGCAGTTTAAGGATAGCGGGAGGTTACAATGAGCAGTTCTTC.

The chain is built from TRBV15 and TRBJ2-3; the D gene could be TRBD1 or TRBD2 (5 bases each). Trimming removed 3 bases at V and 2 bases at J, with 15 bases between. This CDR3 region has 16 residues. Germline CDR1 is LNHNV and CDR2 is YYDKDF (reference sequence). CDR3 nucleotide sequence: TGTGCCACCAGCAGTCTAACCGGGACCCCCACAGATACGCAGTATTTT. Protein sequence: CATSSLTGTPTDTQYF. The whole variable domain, remainder taken from reference TRBV15 and TRBJ2-3, is DAMVIQNPRYQVTQFGKPVTLSCSQTLNHNVMYWYQQKSSQAPKLLFHYYDKDFNNEADTPDNFQSRRPNTSFCFLDIRSPGLGDTAMYLCATSSLTGTPTDTQYFGPGTRLTVL.

The chain has TRBV7-2 and TRBJ2-1, with a tentative D call TRBD2 (7 bases). The CDR3 has 14 amino acids. Germline V gene sequence: CDR1 SGHTA, CDR2 FQGNSA. Trimming cost V 3 bases and J 6 bases, with 12 bases left between them. CDR3 nucleotide sequence: TGTGCCAGCAGCTTCGATGGGGGGGCCAATGAGCAGTTCTTC. The encoded protein is CASSFDGGANEQFF.

V is TRBV20-1 and J is TRBJ1-1, with a weak D call TRBD1 (6 bases). V lost 3 bases and J lost 9, with 20 bases in between. Germline V gives CDR1 DFQATT, CDR2 SNEGSKA (reference sequence). CDR3 length equals 14 residues. CDR3 coding DNA: TGCAGTGCTAGGGACAGCGGGGGGGCCCAGCAAGCTTTCTTT. It yields the protein CSARDSGGAQQAFF.

This rearrangement joins TRBV5-1 to TRBJ1-1; possibly TRBD1 for D (5 bases). V was clipped by 7 bases and J by 1 base, with 14 bases between them. There are 14 residues in the CDR3. The germline V gene has CDR1 SGHRS and CDR2 YFSETQ. Written as DNA, the CDR3 is TGCGCCAGCCGCCACCGTACAGGGAACACTGAAGCTTTCTTT. This translates into CASRHRTGNTEAFF.

This clonotype has just one count. The rearrangement uses TRBV18 and TRBJ1-3; a weak D match, TRBD1 (5 bases). The V end lost 3 bases, the J end lost 0 bases, and 9 bases lay between the germline ends. Germline CDR1 is KGHSH and CDR2 is LQKENI. The CDR3 extends over 15 amino acids. The CDR3 sequence is CASSPQGPSGNTIYF. CDR3 in DNA: TGTGCCAGCTCACCTCAGGGACCCTCTGGAAACACCATATATTTT. The full variable domain, completed using reference TRBV18 and TRBJ1-3, is NAGVMQNPRHLVRRRGQEARLRCSPMKGHSHVYWYRQLPEEGLKFMVYLQKENIIDESGMPKERFSAEFPKEGPSILRIQQVVRGDSAAYFCASSPQGPSGNTIYFGEGSWLTVV.

This clonotype has just a few counts. The chain employs TRBV5-1 and TRBJ2-1; D tentatively fits TRBD1 or TRBD2 (5 bases each). V dropped 4 bases and J dropped 2 bases, with 13 bases sitting between them. The CDR3 consists of 15 residues. Per the germline V gene, CDR1 is SGHRS and CDR2 is YFSETQ. CDR3 in DNA: TGCGCCAGCAGCCCTCCACCGGGGCCCTACAATGAGCAGTTCTTC. It is translated as CASSPPPGPYNEQFF.

This chain links TRBV7-2 with TRBJ2-7; D unresolved. CDR3 length equals 13 residues. The germline V and J ends were trimmed by 3 bases and 5 bases, with 11 bases remaining between them. The germline CDR1 and CDR2 sequences are SGHTA and FQGNSA. In DNA form, the CDR3 reads TGTGCCAGCAGCTTTACGGGTTCCCACGAGCAGTACTTC. Amino acids: CASSFTGSHEQYF.

This chain joins TRBV10-3 and TRBJ2-1, with D possibly matching TRBD1 (6 bases). The CDR3 covers 15 residues. V was cut by 4 bases and J by 2 bases, with 12 bases left in between. CDR1 ENHRY and CDR2 SYGVKD come from the germline V gene. CDR3 DNA sequence: TGTGCCATCAGTGGGGGACACCTTCCCTACAATGAGCAGTTCTTC. This translates into CAISGGHLPYNEQFF.

This chain links TRBV6-2 or TRBV6-3 with TRBJ1-1, with 7 bases lining up with TRBD1. J lost 4 bases, V lost 4 bases, and 15 bases had no gene match. Germline-derived CDR1 and CDR2 are MNHEY and SVGEGT. This CDR3 comprises 17 residues. This CDR3 is CASSFDPTGRFGTEAFF. The CDR3 DNA follows: TGTGCCAGCAGTTTCGACCCGACAGGGAGGTTCGGCACTGAAGCTTTCTTT.

This chain connects TRBV19 to TRBJ1-1, with no clear D. CDR3 length equals 13 residues. Trimming pared 6 bases from V and 1 base from J, leaving 9 bases between. Germline V gene data show CDR1 as LNHDA and CDR2 as SQIVND (reference sequence). The CDR3 sequence: CASRQEWNTEAFF. The CDR3 region has the DNA TGTGCCAGTAGGCAGGAATGGAACACTGAAGCTTTCTTT.

The rearrangement joins TRBV20-1 to TRBJ2-6, with D hard to call. V dropped 5 bases and J dropped 4 bases, with 9 bases sitting between them. This CDR3 has 13 amino acids. Germline values: CDR1 DFQATT, CDR2 SNEGSKA (reference sequence). CDR3 sequence reads: CSAPPAGANVLTF. In DNA, the CDR3 is TGCAGTGCTCCACCGGCGGGGGCCAACGTCCTGACTTTC.

The chain has TRBV9 and TRBJ1-2, with no clear D. This CDR3 comprises 12 residues. V was trimmed by 7 bases and J by 8 bases, leaving 15 bases between them. Germline V gene sequence: CDR1 SGDLS, CDR2 YYNGEE. The DNA for the CDR3 is TGTGCCAGCCGAGCGGGCCCGGGAGGCTACACCTTC. Protein: CASRAGPGGYTF. Together with reference TRBV9 and TRBJ1-2, the CDR3 gives the full variable domain: DSGVTQTPKHLITATGQRVTLRCSPRSGDLSVYWYQQSLDQGLQFLIQYYNGEERAKGNILERFSAQQFPDLHSELNLSSLELGDSALYFCASRAGPGGYTFGSGTRLTVV.

This CDR3 reads CASSANLAGGRNEQFF. The CDR3 DNA is TGTGCCAGCAGTGCCAATCTAGCGGGAGGGAGGAATGAGCAGTTCTTC. The chain employs TRBV2 and TRBJ2-1; 12 nucleotides agree with TRBD2. Germline CDR1 and CDR2: SNHLY and FYNNEI. The ends lost 4 bases at V and 7 bases at J; junction bases unmatched: 8. CDR3 length equals 16 residues.

In this sample, this clonotype turned up once. Here the CDR3 DNA reads TGCGCCAGCAGCCAGACAGCCATGAACACTGAAGCTTTCTTT. Translating gives CASSQTAMNTEAFF. The chain is built from TRBV5-1 and TRBJ1-1; TRBD1 is a possible D gene (5 bases). Germline V gene lookup returns CDR1 SGHRS and CDR2 YFSETQ. CDR3 length: 14 residues. Trimming cost V 4 bases and J 0 bases, with 10 bases left between them.

The rearrangement links TRBV3-1 to TRBJ1-1, with a weak D call TRBD1 (6 bases). Germline V gives CDR1 LGHDT, CDR2 YNNKEL (reference sequence). CDR3 length equals 14 residues. The V and J ends lost 1 base and 10 bases respectively, with 16 bases between them. CDR3 protein: CASSQGPQQGRAFF. DNA of the CDR3: TGTGCCAGCAGCCAAGGGCCCCAACAGGGAAGAGCTTTCTTT.

V usage is TRBV5-6 and J usage is TRBJ1-3; perhaps TRBD1 as D (6 bases). Trimming stripped 3 bases from V and 4 bases from J, with 8 bases between. This CDR3 is 13 amino acids long. CDR1 is SGHDT, CDR2 YYEEEE, per germline. DNA of the CDR3: TGTGCCAGCAGCTGGGGACAAGGAAACACCATATATTTT. Translating it yields CASSWGQGNTIYF.

The rearrangement joins TRBV7-3 to TRBJ2-2; the D call may be TRBD1 or TRBD2 (5 bases each). Trimming took off 0 bases at V and 6 bases at J, with 14 bases between the two ends. Germline V gene sequence: CDR1 SGHTA, CDR2 FQGTGA. The CDR3 length is 16 residues. The CDR3: CASSLTGTPGAGELFF. CDR3 DNA sequence: TGTGCCAGCAGCTTAACCGGGACGCCCGGTGCCGGGGAGCTGTTTTTT.